This is a list of T cell receptor beta chains from one sample in a study of blood T cells in healthy people across ages. TCRdb re-called the 5' RACE reads with MiXCR, one entry per CDR3 protein. Of approximately 820,000 distinct CDR3 sequences listed, 40% to 50% are singletons. Sequenced material: blood. The receptors shown here come from a man aged 55 to 70 in good health. CDR3s include the opening cysteine and the closing phenylalanine or tryptophan. D genes are given only for firm matches. Clone size is shown for a subset of rows, as once, few, many or a class of expanded clone.

CDR3 DNA: TGTGCCAGCAGCGGACGGACAGGGGTGGACACAGATACGCAGTATTTT
CDR3 protein: CASSGRTGVDTDTQYF
V gene: TRBV7-9
clone size: .
D gene: TRBD1
J gene: TRBJ2-3

CDR3 DNA: TGCAGCGTTGATGGGAGTGGGGGGGGCGGCTACACCTTC
CDR3 protein: CSVDGSGGGGYTF
V gene: TRBV29-1
clone size: .
D gene: .
J gene: TRBJ1-2

CDR3 DNA: TGTGCCAGCAGTGAAGGTAGGGAAACCTACGAGCAGTACTTC
CDR3 protein: CASSEGRETYEQYF
V gene: TRBV2
clone size: .
D gene: .
J gene: TRBJ2-7

CDR3 DNA: TGCAGTGCTAGTGACAGTAACTATGGCTACACCTTC
CDR3 protein: CSASDSNYGYTF
V gene: TRBV20-1
clone size: many
D gene: .
J gene: TRBJ1-2

CDR3 DNA: TGTGCCAGCAAGGAGGGGTATGAGACCCAGTACTTC
CDR3 protein: CASKEGYETQYF
V gene: TRBV6-2/TRBV6-3
clone size: .
D gene: .
J gene: TRBJ2-5

CDR3 DNA: TGTGCCAGCACCCCAGCAGCCGGGGACCCTAATCAGCCCCAGCATTTT
CDR3 protein: CASTPAAGDPNQPQHF
V gene: TRBV6-6
clone size: .
D gene: .
J gene: TRBJ1-5

CDR3 DNA: TGTGCCAGCAGCCAACGGCGCGTAGCTACCCCCACAGATACGCAGTATTTT
CDR3 protein: CASSQRRVATPTDTQYF
V gene: TRBV3-1
clone size: .
D gene: .
J gene: TRBJ2-3

CDR3 DNA: TGTGCCAGCAGCACCTCCCGGGATCTTTACAATGAGCAGTTCTTC
CDR3 protein: CASSTSRDLYNEQFF
V gene: TRBV6-5
clone size: .
D gene: .
J gene: TRBJ2-1

CDR3 DNA: TGTGCCAGCAGCGATACCGGGAGCCCCTACGAGCAGTACTTC
CDR3 protein: CASSDTGSPYEQYF
V gene: TRBV9
clone size: .
D gene: .
J gene: TRBJ2-7

CDR3 DNA: TGTGCCAGCAGCCAATGGGGACACCTCGTCGGAAGTGTGCAGTACTTC
CDR3 protein: CASSQWGHLVGSVQYF
V gene: TRBV3-1
clone size: .
D gene: .
J gene: TRBJ2-4

CDR3 DNA: TGTGCCAGCAGACAGGGATACTACGAGCAGTACTTC
CDR3 protein: CASRQGYYEQYF
V gene: TRBV6-6
clone size: .
D gene: .
J gene: TRBJ2-7

CDR3 DNA: TGTGCCAGCAGCCCGGGGCACAGGGAGACCCAGTACTTC
CDR3 protein: CASSPGHRETQYF
V gene: TRBV11-2
clone size: .
D gene: .
J gene: TRBJ2-5

CDR3 DNA: TGCAGTGCTAGAGATCTAGCGGGTACCCAAGAGACCCAGTACTTC
CDR3 protein: CSARDLAGTQETQYF
V gene: TRBV20-1
clone size: .
D gene: TRBD2
J gene: TRBJ2-5

CDR3 DNA: TGTGCCAGCAGCGGGCGGGCGGGAAGCGGCTACACCTTC
CDR3 protein: CASSGRAGSGYTF
V gene: TRBV9
clone size: few
D gene: .
J gene: TRBJ1-2

CDR3 DNA: TGTGCCACTGACTCGGGGGGGGCAGATACGCAGTATTTT
CDR3 protein: CATDSGGADTQYF
V gene: TRBV24-1
clone size: once
D gene: TRBD2
J gene: TRBJ2-3

CDR3 DNA: TGTGCCAGCAGCCCCGGTAGGGGACAGGGATCCTACAATGAGCAGTTCTTC
CDR3 protein: CASSPGRGQGSYNEQFF
V gene: TRBV7-2
clone size: .
D gene: TRBD1
J gene: TRBJ2-1

CDR3 DNA: TGTGCCAGCAGTTTAGTGGTTAGGGCCGGGCTCGCCGGAGAGCAGTACTTC
CDR3 protein: CASSLVVRAGLAGEQYF
V gene: TRBV12-3/TRBV12-4
clone size: .
D gene: .
J gene: TRBJ2-5

CDR3 DNA: TGTGCCAGCAGACGGACAGATACTAATGAAAAACTGTTTTTT
CDR3 protein: CASRRTDTNEKLFF
V gene: TRBV2
clone size: few
D gene: .
J gene: TRBJ1-4

CDR3 DNA: TGTGCCAGCAGTTTAATTCGGCGTAGAGAAATTGAATCACCCCTCCACTTT
CDR3 protein: CASSLIRRREIESPLHF
V gene: TRBV27
clone size: .
D gene: .
J gene: TRBJ1-6

CDR3 DNA: TGTGCCACCGGGGACAGGGGGAACACTGAAGCTTTCTTT
CDR3 protein: CATGDRGNTEAFF
V gene: TRBV10-3
clone size: .
D gene: TRBD1
J gene: TRBJ1-1